What follows are 16 T cell receptor beta chains derived from one specimen sequenced in a study of HIV-infected patients and healthy controls. The repertoire came from unfractionated whole blood and reflected all unsorted peripheral T cells. cDNA was made from around 0.5 ug RNA using alpha and beta constant primers. Alpha and beta chain libraries were made separately by chain-specific third strand synthesis with multiplexing indices. MiXCR was run by TCRdb on the 5' RACE reads, yielding one entry per CDR3 protein. The sample consists of some 19,000 distinct CDR3 sequences, about 9.5% of them appearing once. The specimen sequenced was blood. The receptors shown here come from an adult in good health.

In its sample, this clonotype was seen many times. The V and J genes are TRBV20-1 and TRBJ2-1; TRBD1 or TRBD2 may be the D gene (5 bases each). In germline, CDR1 is DFQATT, CDR2 SNEGSKA (reference sequence). The CDR3 sequence is 13 residues long. Trimming took off 6 bases at V and 15 bases at J, with 24 bases between the two ends. CDR3 sequence reads: CSASPDSGTGLFF. The CDR3 DNA reads TGCAGTGCCTCGCCTGACTCCGGGACGGGGCTGTTCTTC.

In its sample, this clonotype was seen many times. V usage is TRBV10-3 and J usage is TRBJ1-6; D not certain. The CDR3 is 14 amino acids. Germline values: CDR1 ENHRY, CDR2 SYGVKD. With 3 bases removed from V and 7 bases from J, the gap between germline ends came to 10 bases. CDR3 coding DNA: TGTGCCATCAGTGATGAGGGAGCGAATTCACCCCTCCACTTT. Its protein product is CAISDEGANSPLHF.

This clonotype occurred many times. The chain carries TRBV5-4 and TRBJ1-4; 9 bases fit TRBD1. CDR3 size: 14 residues. Trimming removed 2 bases from V and 7 bases from J; junction bases left unmatched: 3. The germline CDR1 and CDR2 sequences are SGHNT and YYREEE (reference sequence). The CDR3 spells CASSLQGAVEKLFF. The CDR3 nucleotides read TGTGCCAGCAGCTTACAGGGGGCTGTTGAAAAACTGTTTTTT. Full variable domain (remainder filled in from reference TRBV5-4 and TRBJ1-4): ETGVTQSPTHLIKTRGQQVTLRCSSQSGHNTVSWYQQALGQGPQFIFQYYREEENGRGNFPPRFSGLQFPNYSSELNVNALELDDSALYLCASSLQGAVEKLFFGSGTQLSVL.

This clonotype was recorded at least ten times. This CDR3 is CASSYSGGGRVEQYF. In nucleotides, the CDR3 is TGTGCCAGCAGTTACTCCGGAGGGGGGAGGGTCGAGCAGTACTTC. The gene calls are TRBV6-6 and TRBJ2-7; D might be TRBD2 (7 bases). CDR1 and CDR2 from the germline V gene are MNHNY and SVGAGI (reference sequence). V shed 0 bases and J shed 6 bases, with 15 bases lying between them. This CDR3 is built from 15 residues.

This clonotype counts as medium-sized. The chain links TRBV5-6 to TRBJ2-1, with D perhaps matching TRBD2 (5 bases). This CDR3 is built from 15 residues. The V gene lost 1 base and the J gene lost 3 bases, with 11 bases spanning the gap. In germline, CDR1 is SGHDT, CDR2 YYEEEE. In nucleotides, the CDR3 is TGTGCCAGCAGCTTGAGCGGCAGGTACTACAATGAGCAGTTCTTC. This gives the protein CASSLSGRYYNEQFF.

This clonotype occurred many times. The chain carries TRBV28 and TRBJ1-6; the match to TRBD1 covers 7 bases. Germline V CDR1 and CDR2: MDHEN, SYDVKM. This CDR3 spans 16 amino acids. V was clipped by 2 bases and J by 7 bases; unmatched bases: 8. The CDR3 bases are TGTGCCAGCAGTTTAGGCAGGGGGTTCGGAAATTCACCCCTCCACTTT. It specifies CASSLGRGFGNSPLHF.

This clonotype was counted between two and nine times. CDR3 residues: CASSPAGITDTQYF. The CDR3 DNA sequence: TGTGCCAGCAGCCCCGCCGGGATCACAGATACGCAGTATTTT. The genes are TRBV5-6 and TRBJ2-3, with D perhaps TRBD2 (5 bases). The V gene's germline CDR1 is SGHDT and CDR2 YYEEEE. The CDR3 extends over 14 amino acids. V gave up 4 bases and J gave up 2 bases, with 11 bases separating them.

This clonotype has just a few counts. V is TRBV11-1 and J is TRBJ2-1; D is unresolved. Germline V gene sequence: CDR1 SGHAT, CDR2 FQDESV (reference sequence). V was trimmed by 0 bases and J by 5 bases, leaving 11 bases between them. The CDR3 runs 15 residues. This CDR3 is CASSLAPDQNNEQFF. The CDR3 DNA reads as TGTGCCAGCAGCTTAGCGCCCGACCAAAACAATGAGCAGTTCTTC.

This clonotype was seen repeatedly, ten times or more. The rearrangement links TRBV4-3 to TRBJ1-3; D is uncertain. CDR1 LGHNA and CDR2 YSLEER come from the germline V gene. V lost 2 bases to trimming and J lost 5 bases, with 10 bases between them. This CDR3 is built from 14 residues. The CDR3 spells CASSQNTVRNTIYF. The CDR3 nucleotides are TGCGCCAGCAGCCAAAATACAGTACGAAACACCATATATTTT.

At least ten counts were recorded for this clonotype. V is TRBV20-1 and J is TRBJ2-1; TRBD2 agrees at 8 bases. V lost 2 bases, J lost 4 bases, and 7 bases stayed unmatched. The germline gives CDR1 DFQATT, CDR2 SNEGSKA (reference sequence). The CDR3 covers 15 residues. DNA of the CDR3: TGCAGTGCTAGACCAACTAGCGGACCTTACAATGAGCAGTTCTTC. Protein: CSARPTSGPYNEQFF.

This clonotype has at least ten counts. The genes are TRBV12-3 or TRBV12-4 and TRBJ1-6, with TRBD1 as a possible D gene (5 bases). CDR3 size: 16 residues. Trimming stripped 6 bases from V and 4 bases from J, with 16 bases between. This CDR3 is CASRGGGPGYNSPLHF. CDR3 in DNA: TGTGCCAGCAGGGGTGGGGGACCGGGGTATAATTCACCCCTCCACTTT.

This clonotype came up many times. The rearrangement links TRBV11-2 to TRBJ2-1; the match to TRBD2 covers 12 bases. There are 17 residues in the CDR3. V shed 4 bases and J 7 bases; nucleotides not matched to a gene: 11. Germline lookup yields CDR1 SGHAT and CDR2 FQNNGV. The CDR3 nucleotides are TGTGCCAGCAGCTCCGCTTTTCTAGCGGGAGGGAGGAATGAGCAGTTCTTC. It yields the protein CASSSAFLAGGRNEQFF.

This clonotype is termed medium-sized. Here the CDR3 reads CASSSPYEQYF. The DNA for the CDR3 is TGTGCCAGCAGTTCCCCCTACGAGCAGTACTTC. The chain joins TRBV7-6 to TRBJ2-7; unclear D gene. CDR3 length: 11 residues. V was cut by 6 bases and J by 2 bases, with 5 bases left in between. CDR1 is SGHVS, CDR2 FNYEAQ, per germline.

By share of the sample, this clonotype is medium-sized (0.01 to 0.1%). J is TRBJ2-7 and V is TRBV5-1, with D tentatively TRBD1 (5 bases). V was cut by 4 bases and J by 4 bases, with 24 bases left in between. The CDR3 has 17 amino acids. Germline V gene sequence: CDR1 SGHRS, CDR2 YFSETQ. The CDR3 reads CASSTGASGTGRYEQYF. In DNA, the CDR3 is TGCGCCAGCAGCACGGGTGCATCCGGAACAGGCCGTTACGAGCAGTACTTC.

This clonotype was recorded many times. This chain connects TRBV7-9 to TRBJ2-1; 7 bases match TRBD2. CDR3 length: 15 residues. CDR1 and CDR2 (germline): SEHNR, FQNEAQ (reference sequence). V lost 5 bases, J lost 7 bases, and 11 bases stayed unmatched. Here the CDR3 reads CASSRGLEFWNEQFF. The CDR3 region has the DNA TGTGCCAGCAGCCGAGGACTAGAGTTTTGGAATGAGCAGTTCTTC.

This clonotype was counted ten times or more. CDR3 DNA sequence: TGTGCCAGTAGCCTTGGGACTAGCGGTTACAATGAGCAGTTCTTC. The encoded protein is CASSLGTSGYNEQFF. The chain joins TRBV19 to TRBJ2-1, with TRBD2 matching over 11 bases. CDR1 is LNHDA and CDR2 is SQIVND in the germline V gene (reference sequence). V trimming: 6 bases; J trimming: 4 bases; junction bases outside the gene matches: 5. The CDR3 is made up of 15 amino acids.